A single sample gave rise to the 7 T cell receptor beta chains below, sequenced in a study of regulatory T cells in long-lasting Graves disease. The sample's time point: newly diagnosed GD, antithyroid drugs for less than 3 months. Following extraction of RNA from PBMCs, that RNA was used to make the TCR library. To make TCR beta libraries, researchers used iRepertoire HTBI primers and Arm-PCR of CDR3 regions. TCRdb itself ran the multiplex PCR reads through MiXCR, one entry per CDR3 protein. The sample comprises 420,000 or so distinct CDR3 sequences, less than 20% of which are singletons, and around 23% rests with the top ten. This sample was also put to use in a study of T cells in Graves' hyperthyroidism and ophthalmopathy.

The specimen was peripheral blood mononuclear cells (PBMCs), collected at new diagnosis, from a patient treated with antithyroid drugs. The receptor set was obtained from a woman between 18 and 29 years old with Graves disease.

V is TRBV12-3 or TRBV12-4 and J is TRBJ2-1; no clear D. V lost 2 bases to trimming and J lost 13 bases, with 9 bases between them. The CDR3 runs 11 residues. The CDR3 loop reads CASSLLETQFF. Written as DNA, the CDR3 is TGTGCCAGCAGTTTACTGGAGACCCAGTTCTTC.

This clonotype has a count of ten or more. The chain uses TRBV7-9 and TRBJ1-1, with 9 bases matching TRBD1. CDR1 is SEHNR, CDR2 FQNEAQ, per germline (reference sequence). The ends lost 5 bases at V and 1 base at J; junction bases unmatched: 2. The CDR3 runs 14 residues. CDR3 residues: CASSPGQGNTEAFF. DNA of the CDR3: TGTGCCAGCAGCCCGGGACAGGGGAACACTGAAGCTTTCTTT.

This clonotype showed up just a few times. V and J are TRBV15 and TRBJ1-5, with 7 bases aligning to TRBD1. The CDR3 runs 19 residues. The V segment lost 0 bases and the J segment 0 bases; nucleotides outside the gene matches: 11. Germline loops: CDR1 LNHNV, CDR2 YYDKDF (reference sequence). The CDR3 nucleotides read TGTGCCACCAGCAGAGAAGGTCAGGGGGTTACTTATAGCAATCAGCCCCAGCATTTT. Translation: CATSREGQGVTYSNQPQHF.

This clonotype has ten or more counts. This chain's CDR3 is CAIRDRGTGELFF. In DNA, the CDR3 is TGTGCCATCCGGGACAGGGGGACCGGGGAGCTGTTTTTT. The chain is built from TRBV24-1 and TRBJ2-2, with 11 bases aligning to TRBD1. Germline V gene lookup returns CDR1 KGHDR and CDR2 SFDVKD. V shed 11 bases, J shed 5 bases, and the junction held 3 bases outside the gene matches. This CDR3 spans 13 amino acids.

This clonotype was observed at least ten times. The chain has TRBV2 and TRBJ1-2, with D maybe TRBD1 (6 bases). Germline V CDR1 and CDR2: SNHLY, FYNNEI. The CDR3 runs to 15 residues. The germline V and J ends were trimmed by 6 bases and 7 bases, with 21 bases remaining between them. The CDR3 here is CASSPGTPDSGGYTF. The CDR3 coding sequence is TGTGCCAGCAGCCCCGGGACACCCGATTCGGGTGGCTACACCTTC.

This clonotype was recorded a few times. This rearrangement joins TRBV4-1 to TRBJ2-1, with 9 bases that match TRBD2. V shed 1 base, J shed 12 bases, and the junction held 10 bases outside the gene matches. CDR3 size: 15 residues. Germline values: CDR1 MGHRA, CDR2 YSYEKL. CDR3 bases: TGCGCCAGCAGCCAAGCGGTAGCGGGAGAGGGAGGGCAGTTCTTC. Protein product: CASSQAVAGEGGQFF.

This clonotype was seen a few times. This chain joins TRBV6-2 or TRBV6-3 and TRBJ2-1; D might be TRBD2 (5 bases). Trimming pared 5 bases from V and 9 bases from J, leaving 14 bases between. The CDR3 sequence is 13 residues long. Germline CDR1 MNHEY, CDR2 SVGEGT. The CDR3 coding sequence is TGTGCCAGCAGTGAAAGAGGGATGGGTGAGCAGTTCTTC. Its protein product is CASSERGMGEQFF.